The 20 T cell receptor beta chains presented below share a single source sample, sequenced in a study of cytomegalovirus exposure and HLA in healthy donors. The PCR employed 60 Vbeta primers together with 13 Jbeta primers. Clones were read by immunoSEQ multiplex PCR, and TCRdb kept only the in-frame ones, dropping some. This table has 65,000 to 90,000 clones, around 70% appearing once. The sample consisted of PBMCs. These receptors all come from a middle-aged woman in good health and CMV-seropositive.

The chain is built from TRBV6-5 and TRBJ2-7; 10 bases are a match to TRBD2. The length of the CDR3 is 15 residues. The V gene end was trimmed by 2 bases and the J gene end by 5 bases; junction bases not matched to a gene: 6. Germline loops: CDR1 MNHEY, CDR2 SVGAGI. The CDR3 bases are TGTGCCAGCAGTTACGGGAGCGGGGGGGCCCACGAGCAGTACTTC. It translates to CASSYGSGGAHEQYF.

This chain joins TRBV5-1 and TRBJ2-1; D may be TRBD2 (5 bases). CDR3 size: 16 residues. Per the germline V gene, CDR1 is SGHRS and CDR2 is YFSETQ. V lost 0 bases, J lost 0 bases, and 10 bases lay in between. The CDR3 here is CASSLAPTSSYNEQFF. The CDR3 nucleotides read TGCGCCAGCAGCTTGGCCCCTACTAGCTCCTACAATGAGCAGTTCTTC.

The chain employs TRBV7-2 and TRBJ2-3, with D uncertain. CDR3 length: 15 residues. Germline V lookup: CDR1 SGHTA, CDR2 FQGNSA. Trimming stripped 1 base from V and 3 bases from J, with 11 bases between. The CDR3: CASSLDPVPTDTQYF. CDR3 DNA: TGTGCCAGCAGCTTAGATCCGGTGCCTACAGATACGCAGTATTTT.

The V call is TRBV27, the J call TRBJ2-4; TRBD2 might be the D (6 bases). CDR1 and CDR2 from the germline V gene are MNHEY and SMNVEV (reference sequence). Trimming took 7 bases from V and 2 from J, leaving 15 bases between them. The CDR3 is 15 residues long. CDR3 DNA: TGTGCCAGCAAAGGAGGGGTTGGGTCCAAAAACATTCAGTACTTC. It codes for CASKGGVGSKNIQYF.

The chain carries TRBV7-2 and TRBJ2-5; a weak D match, TRBD2 (5 bases). The CDR3 extends over 16 amino acids. Trimming removed 4 bases from V and 2 bases from J, with 17 bases in between. Germline CDR1 SGHTA, CDR2 FQGNSA. Here the CDR3 reads CASSYQARGYQETQYF. The CDR3 DNA reads TGTGCCAGCAGCTATCAGGCGCGCGGGTATCAAGAGACCCAGTACTTC.

The rearrangement joins TRBV5-6 to TRBJ1-4; TRBD1 might be the D (6 bases). Trimming left V 3 bases short and J 4 bases short, with 10 bases between. Germline V gene sequence: CDR1 SGHDT, CDR2 YYEEEE. The CDR3 has 14 amino acids. The CDR3 loop is CASSSRQVNEKLFF. The CDR3 nucleotides read TGTGCCAGCAGCTCGCGACAGGTTAATGAAAAACTGTTTTTT.

The chain employs TRBV6-5 and TRBJ1-1; no clear D gene. V was shortened by 0 bases and J by 6 bases, with 14 bases between the two germline ends. This CDR3 is built from 15 residues. Germline CDR1 MNHEY, CDR2 SVGAGI. The CDR3 bases are TGTGCCAGCAGTTACTCGACAAGGCGACGGTCTGAAGCTTTCTTT. Translation: CASSYSTRRRSEAFF.

This clone was detected only once. The genes are TRBV6-1 and TRBJ2-7; 7 bases align to TRBD1. The CDR3 totals 14 residues. With V trimmed by 5 bases and J by 2 bases, 6 bases remained unmatched. CDR1 is MNHNS, CDR2 SASEGT, per germline. DNA for the CDR3: TGTGCCAGCAGTACAAGGACAGGCACCTACGAGCAGTACTTC. The encoded protein is CASSTRTGTYEQYF.

This clone was picked up a small number of times. The chain employs TRBV5-6 and TRBJ2-5, with D unresolved. Between the trimmed V and J ends, which lost 3 bases and 11 bases, there was a span of 11 bases. The CDR3 totals 11 residues. Germline V gives CDR1 SGHDT, CDR2 YYEEEE. CDR3 loop: CASSSSVRQYF. The CDR3 DNA follows: TGTGCCAGCAGCTCCTCCGTGCGACAGTACTTC.

Note on this clone: Compared with germline, one end of the junction differs, possibly owing to a read error. The chain recombines TRBV7-9 with TRBJ2-7; D is perhaps TRBD1 (6 bases). Germline-derived CDR1 and CDR2 are SEHNR and FQNEAQ (reference sequence). The CDR3 has 16 residues. CDR3 in amino acids: CAGSSTNDRLTYEQYF. CDR3 bases: TGTGCCGGCAGCTCCACCAATGACAGGCTAACCTACGAGCAGTACTTC.

The CDR3 is CASSLGLGNQPQHF. For the CDR3, the DNA is TGTGCCAGCTCACTTGGACTGGGAAATCAGCCCCAGCATTTT. The V and J genes are TRBV18 and TRBJ1-5; D is ambiguous. V shed 4 bases and J shed 4 bases, with 11 bases lying between them. CDR1 and CDR2 (germline): KGHSH, LQKENI. The CDR3 is 14 residues long. The full variable domain, in which reference TRBV18 and TRBJ1-5 provide the parts outside the CDR3, is NAGVMQNPRHLVRRRGQEARLRCSPMKGHSHVYWYRQLPEEGLKFMVYLQKENIIDESGMPKERFSAEFPKEGPSILRIQQVVRGDSAAYFCASSLGLGNQPQHFGDGTRLSIL.

This rearrangement joins TRBV18 to TRBJ2-5; no firm D call. The germline V gene has CDR1 KGHSH and CDR2 LQKENI. V lost 2 bases, J lost 2 bases, and 6 bases lay in between. This CDR3 has 13 residues. The CDR3, as DNA: TGTGCCAGCTCACCAGGCTCTCAAGAGACCCAGTACTTC. Encoded protein: CASSPGSQETQYF.

The V gene is TRBV5-1, the J gene TRBJ2-1; TRBD1 matches 7 bases. The V gene's germline CDR1 is SGHRS and CDR2 YFSETQ. J lost 6 bases, V lost 4 bases, and 10 bases had no gene match. The CDR3 sequence is 15 residues long. As DNA, the CDR3 is TGCGCCAGCAGCCCCGAGGGGGCGCGGGTCAATGAGCAGTTCTTC. It yields the protein CASSPEGARVNEQFF. Together with reference TRBV5-1 and TRBJ2-1, the CDR3 gives the full variable domain: KAGVTQTPRYLIKTRGQQVTLSCSPISGHRSVSWYQQTPGQGLQFLFEYFSETQRNKGNFPGRFSGRQFSNSRSEMNVSTLELGDSALYLCASSPEGARVNEQFFGPGTRLTVL.

The V and J genes are TRBV6-5 and TRBJ2-7, with D possibly being TRBD1 (7 bases). The V gene lost 4 bases and the J gene lost 2 bases, with 18 bases spanning the gap. Germline V gives CDR1 MNHEY, CDR2 SVGAGI. The CDR3 runs 16 residues. CDR3 in amino acids: CASSFFPAGGPYEQYF. The CDR3 DNA sequence: TGTGCCAGCAGTTTTTTCCCGGCAGGGGGGCCCTACGAGCAGTACTTC.

The J gene is TRBJ2-1, the V gene TRBV11-3; 12 bases are shared with TRBD2. This CDR3 has 17 amino acids. Trimming at V came to 5 bases and at J to 7 bases, leaving 12 bases not matched to a gene. CDR1 and CDR2 (germline): SGHNT, YENEEA. The CDR3 sequence is CASSPSSGRALLNEQFF. As DNA, the CDR3 is TGTGCCAGCAGCCCTTCTAGCGGGAGGGCCCTCCTAAATGAGCAGTTCTTC.

The chain links TRBV4-2 to TRBJ1-6; possibly TRBD1 for D (6 bases). The V end lost 0 bases, the J end lost 7 bases, and 13 bases lay between the germline ends. The CDR3 consists of 16 residues. CDR1 LGHNA and CDR2 YNFKEQ come from the germline V gene. CDR3: CASSQEAGDLNSPLHF. In nucleotides, the CDR3 is TGTGCCAGCAGCCAAGAAGCAGGGGACCTAAATTCACCCCTCCACTTT.

This clone was seen a few times. The chain recombines TRBV7-2 with TRBJ1-1; 8 nucleotides align to TRBD1. Trimming removed 4 bases from V and 0 bases from J; junction bases left unmatched: 4. Per the germline V gene, CDR1 is SGHTA and CDR2 is FQGNSA. This CDR3 region has 15 residues. The CDR3 DNA sequence: TGTGCCAGCAGCTCCCGACAGGGGATGAACACTGAAGCTTTCTTT. Translation: CASSSRQGMNTEAFF.

The V gene is TRBV1, the J gene TRBJ2-7; the table's D gene call, TRBD2, was not cross checked with the DNA. TRBV1 is reported as a pseudogene. There are 16 residues in the CDR3. The CDR3 is CTSSQSVGGSTYEQYF. DNA for the CDR3: TGCACCAGCAGCCAAAGCGTCGGCGGGAGTACCTACGAGCAGTACTTC.

The chain combines TRBV6-1 with TRBJ1-1; possibly TRBD1 for D (6 bases). Germline V gene sequence: CDR1 MNHNS, CDR2 SASEGT. CDR3 length: 15 residues. V lost 6 bases and J 5 bases, leaving 19 bases between the germline ends. This CDR3 reads CASRDQGGARTEAFF. The CDR3 DNA reads as TGTGCCAGCAGAGACCAAGGGGGGGCGCGGACTGAAGCTTTCTTT.

CDR3 DNA: TGTGCCAGCAGCCCAGAAACAGGGGGCTGGGATGAGCAGTTCTTC. Its protein is CASSPETGGWDEQFF. V usage is TRBV7-3 and J usage is TRBJ2-1, with 9 bases that match TRBD1. Looked up from germline, CDR1 is SGHTA and CDR2 is FQGTGA. With 5 bases clipped from V and 8 bases from J, the junction kept 10 bases outside the gene matches. CDR3 length: 15 residues.